This TCR beta chain was sequenced in a study of blood T cells in healthy people across ages. It was with a sample-barcoded 5' primer and a J-beta primer mix that a second PCR of about 7 to 12 cycles was run. MiXCR was run by TCRdb on the 5' RACE reads, yielding one entry per CDR3 protein. The table has approximately 1,100,000 distinct CDR3 sequences, roughly 45% seen once. Study conclusions and caveats: Significant beta diversity loss was already apparent by age roughly 43, declining roughly linearly. Those diversity estimates obtained from one million T cells were thought to be underestimates. Higher diversity, along with more naive CD4+ cells, distinguished long-lived donors from aged donors.

Of note for this clonotype: The target antigen is unknown.

The sequence derives from a woman between 55 and 75 years old in good health. The sequencing input was blood.

CDR3 residues: CASTGGLATNTGELFF. DNA for the CDR3: TGTGCCAGTACCGGGGGACTAGCGACTAACACCGGGGAGCTGTTTTTT. The gene calls are TRBV6-2 or TRBV6-3 and TRBJ2-2, with TRBD2 matching over 10 bases. This CDR3 has 16 residues. Germline CDR1 reads MNHEY; CDR2 reads SVGEGT. Trimming removed 9 bases from V and 2 bases from J; junction bases left unmatched: 9.